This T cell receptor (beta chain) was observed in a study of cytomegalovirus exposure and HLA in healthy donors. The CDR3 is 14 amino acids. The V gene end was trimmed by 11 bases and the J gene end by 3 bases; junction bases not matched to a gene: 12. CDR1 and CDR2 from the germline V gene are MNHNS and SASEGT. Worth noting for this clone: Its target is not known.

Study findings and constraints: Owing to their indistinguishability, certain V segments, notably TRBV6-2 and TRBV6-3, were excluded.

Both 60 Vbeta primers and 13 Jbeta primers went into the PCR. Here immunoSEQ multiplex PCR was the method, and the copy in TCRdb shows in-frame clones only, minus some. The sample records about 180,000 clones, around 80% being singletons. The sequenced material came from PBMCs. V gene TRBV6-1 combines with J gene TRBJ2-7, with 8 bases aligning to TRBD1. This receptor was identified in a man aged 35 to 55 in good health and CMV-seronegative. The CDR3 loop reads CAGFRDRPIYEQYF. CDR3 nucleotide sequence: TGTGCCGGATTCCGGGACAGGCCCATCTACGAGCAGTACTTC.